Listed below are T cell receptor beta chains from one sample, sequenced in a study of blood T cell repertoires in COVID-19. Libraries were prepared by immunoSEQ multiplex PCR; TCRdb keeps only in-frame clonotypes and omits some of them. The sample includes about 200,000 clones, around 84% of them seen just once. The specimen sequenced was PBMCs or T cells enriched from blood (not recorded which). The receptor source for this set is a man aged 35-49 years who had recovered from COVID-19. The CDR3 runs from the conserved cysteine through the conserved F or W. D genes are given only for firm matches. Part of the rows lack a size; the others show once, few, many or a class for expanded clones.

d_call: TRBD1
clone_size: .
j_call: TRBJ1-1
v_call: TRBV4-1
cdr3_nt: TGCGCCAGCAGCCAGGACAGGGGCTTTACTGAAGCTTTCTTT
cdr3_aa: CASSQDRGFTEAFF

d_call: TRBD2
clone_size: .
j_call: TRBJ2-3
v_call: TRBV7-2
cdr3_nt: TGTGCCAGCAGCTTAGCGGTCCTGACTAGCGGGAGTTCCGATACGCAGTATTTT
cdr3_aa: CASSLAVLTSGSSDTQYF

d_call: .
clone_size: .
j_call: TRBJ2-5
v_call: TRBV7-9
cdr3_nt: TGTGCCAGCAGCTTAGCTGGAGGGCGAGAGACCCAGTACTTC
cdr3_aa: CASSLAGGRETQYF

d_call: TRBD2
clone_size: .
j_call: TRBJ2-7
v_call: TRBV5-6
cdr3_nt: TGTGCCAGCAGCCCGGGACTAGCGGACTACGAGCAGTACTTC
cdr3_aa: CASSPGLADYEQYF

d_call: TRBD2
clone_size: .
j_call: TRBJ2-7
v_call: TRBV18
cdr3_nt: TGTGCCAGCTCACCGCCTAGCGGCTACGAGCAGTACTTC
cdr3_aa: CASSPPSGYEQYF

d_call: TRBD1
clone_size: .
j_call: TRBJ1-5
v_call: TRBV9
cdr3_nt: TGTGCCAGCAGCGTCCCGGGACAGGTTCTCCCACATAATCAGCCCCAGCATTTT
cdr3_aa: CASSVPGQVLPHNQPQHF

d_call: .
clone_size: .
j_call: TRBJ2-3
v_call: TRBV2
cdr3_nt: TGTGCCAGCAGTGAATATACAGATACGCAGTATTTT
cdr3_aa: CASSEYTDTQYF

d_call: .
clone_size: few
j_call: TRBJ1-2
v_call: TRBV19
cdr3_nt: TGTGCCAGTAGTATAGTAAGTGACAGTTCCAACTATGGCTACACCTTC
cdr3_aa: CASSIVSDSSNYGYTF

d_call: .
clone_size: .
j_call: TRBJ2-7
v_call: TRBV18
cdr3_nt: TGTGCCAGCTCACCCCGGGTACCTCGGGAGCAGTACTTC
cdr3_aa: CASSPRVPREQYF

d_call: TRBD1
clone_size: .
j_call: TRBJ1-1
v_call: TRBV5-1
cdr3_nt: TGCGCCAGCAGCTTGCACCCGACAGGGGACGAGACTGAAGCTTTCTTT
cdr3_aa: CASSLHPTGDETEAFF

d_call: .
clone_size: .
j_call: TRBJ2-2
v_call: TRBV5-6
cdr3_nt: TGTGCCAGCAGGTTCTGGGGAGCGAACACCGGGGAGCTGTTTTTT
cdr3_aa: CASRFWGANTGELFF

d_call: TRBD1
clone_size: .
j_call: TRBJ2-2
v_call: TRBV7-9
cdr3_nt: TGTGCCAGCAGCTTCCGACAGGGGAAAACCGGGGAGCTGTTTTTT
cdr3_aa: CASSFRQGKTGELFF

d_call: .
clone_size: .
j_call: TRBJ1-3
v_call: TRBV5-6
cdr3_nt: TGTGCCAGCAGCCCGACAGGAACTGGAAACACCATATATTTT
cdr3_aa: CASSPTGTGNTIYF

d_call: TRBD2
clone_size: .
j_call: TRBJ2-7
v_call: TRBV9
cdr3_nt: TGTGCCAGCAGCGTAGCCAGCGGGAGCACGGACGAGCAGTACTTC
cdr3_aa: CASSVASGSTDEQYF

d_call: TRBD2
clone_size: .
j_call: TRBJ2-1
v_call: TRBV7-3
cdr3_nt: TGTGCCAGCAGCTTAAACGGGAGGGCCAATGAGCAGTTCTTC
cdr3_aa: CASSLNGRANEQFF

d_call: TRBD1
clone_size: .
j_call: TRBJ2-1
v_call: TRBV10-3
cdr3_nt: TGTGCCATCAGCGGTCAACAGGGGGTAGAGCAGTTCTTC
cdr3_aa: CAISGQQGVEQFF

d_call: .
clone_size: .
j_call: TRBJ1-5
v_call: TRBV24-1
cdr3_nt: TGTGCCACCAGTGATACCTCAGGGGTCAATCAGCCCCAGCATTTT
cdr3_aa: CATSDTSGVNQPQHF

d_call: .
clone_size: .
j_call: TRBJ1-4
v_call: TRBV5-1
cdr3_nt: TGCGCCAGCAGCTTGACAGCGGGTAATGAAAAACTGTTTTTT
cdr3_aa: CASSLTAGNEKLFF

d_call: .
clone_size: .
j_call: TRBJ2-1
v_call: TRBV12-3/TRBV12-4
cdr3_nt: TGTGCCAGCAGTTTAGCGATCCGGAATGAGCAGTTCTTC
cdr3_aa: CASSLAIRNEQFF

d_call: .
clone_size: .
j_call: TRBJ1-1
v_call: TRBV28
cdr3_nt: TGTGCCAGCAGTTTACGGGGTCGTTACAGGGATGGGGCTGAAGCTTTCTTT
cdr3_aa: CASSLRGRYRDGAEAFF

d_call: .
clone_size: .
j_call: TRBJ2-2
v_call: TRBV15
cdr3_nt: TGTGCCACCAGCAGGGACAGAGTAAGCACCGGGGAGCTGTTTTTT
cdr3_aa: CATSRDRVSTGELFF

d_call: TRBD1
clone_size: .
j_call: TRBJ2-7
v_call: TRBV5-1
cdr3_nt: TGCGCCAGCAGCTTGGCCTTGGACAGGAGCTACGAGCAGTACTTC
cdr3_aa: CASSLALDRSYEQYF

d_call: .
clone_size: few
j_call: TRBJ1-3
v_call: TRBV5-5
cdr3_nt: TGTGCCAGCAGCCTCCAGGGGGGAAACACCATATATTTT
cdr3_aa: CASSLQGGNTIYF